One sample yielded the 11 T cell receptor beta chains listed below, sequenced in a study of blood T cell repertoires in COVID-19. Measured with immunoSEQ multiplex PCR; TCRdb has only the in-frame clones, and not every one. In the table there are tens of thousands of clones, around 81% of which are singletons. Sequencing was performed on peripheral blood. The receptors shown here come from a human donor in a cohort sampled during active COVID-19.

The rearrangement uses TRBV6-2 or TRBV6-3 and TRBJ2-7; possible D gene TRBD1, 6 bases. Trimming stripped 3 bases from V and 4 bases from J, with 13 bases between. The CDR3 has 14 amino acids. Germline values: CDR1 MNHEY, CDR2 SVGEGT. CDR3 residues: CASSYQDRSYEQYF. CDR3 coding DNA: TGTGCCAGCAGTTATCAAGACAGGTCTTACGAGCAGTACTTC.

This rearrangement joins TRBV9 to TRBJ2-7, with TRBD1 matching 9 bases. After removal of 3 bases from V and 3 bases from J, the junction contained 4 bases not matched to a gene. CDR1 and CDR2 from the germline V gene are SGDLS and YYNGEE. The CDR3 runs 14 residues. CDR3 nucleotides: TGTGCCAGCAGCGAGGCGACAGGGGGCTACGAGCAGTACTTC. This sequence encodes CASSEATGGYEQYF. The full variable domain, its missing parts supplied by reference TRBV9 and TRBJ2-7, is DSGVTQTPKHLITATGQRVTLRCSPRSGDLSVYWYQQSLDQGLQFLIQYYNGEERAKGNILERFSAQQFPDLHSELNLSSLELGDSALYFCASSEATGGYEQYFGPGTRLTVT.

V and J are TRBV27 and TRBJ2-3, with D possibly matching TRBD2 (5 bases). The CDR3 has 15 residues. CDR1 is MNHEY, CDR2 SMNVEV, per germline (reference sequence). V was pared by 5 bases and J by 3 bases, with 15 bases between. CDR3 in DNA: TGTGCCAGCAGTCCTGGACTCCATCCGACAGATACGCAGTATTTT. Translating it yields CASSPGLHPTDTQYF.

The chain joins TRBV24-1 to TRBJ1-5; D call uncertain. Per the germline V gene, CDR1 is KGHDR and CDR2 is SFDVKD. The V and J ends lost 6 bases and 3 bases respectively, with 8 bases between them. The CDR3 runs 13 residues. The DNA of the CDR3 is TGTGCCACCAGTAGAGAGGACAATCAGCCCCAGCATTTT. Protein: CATSREDNQPQHF.

The V call is TRBV7-8, the J call TRBJ1-4; tentatively, D is TRBD1 (6 bases). The CDR3 runs to 15 residues. V was shortened by 4 bases and J by 4 bases, with 13 bases between the two germline ends. From germline, CDR1 is SGHVS and CDR2 FQNEAQ. The CDR3 DNA sequence: TGTGCCAGCAGCTCGCGACAGGCCAATAATGAAAAACTGTTTTTT. Translation gives CASSSRQANNEKLFF.

CDR3 protein: CASSKRTGGGLETQYF. In DNA form, the CDR3 reads TGTGCCAGCAGCAAACGGACAGGGGGCGGCCTAGAGACCCAGTACTTC. The V gene is TRBV5-6, the J gene TRBJ2-5; 11 bases are shared with TRBD1. This CDR3 contains 16 residues. From germline, CDR1 is SGHDT and CDR2 YYEEEE. V dropped 4 bases and J dropped 4; count of bases not matched to a gene: 9.

This chain connects TRBV6-5 to TRBJ2-1; TRBD1 is a possible D gene (6 bases). The CDR3 consists of 15 residues. Germline V CDR1 and CDR2: MNHEY, SVGAGI. V dropped 4 bases and J dropped 0 bases, with 10 bases sitting between them. This CDR3 is CASSSTGSSYNEQFF. The CDR3 nucleotides read TGTGCCAGCAGTTCCACAGGGAGCTCCTACAATGAGCAGTTCTTC.

This clone was recorded a few times. V and J are TRBV12-3 or TRBV12-4 and TRBJ1-2; no clear D gene. This CDR3 has 12 amino acids. V gave up 3 bases and J gave up 4 bases, with 6 bases separating them. In DNA, the CDR3 is TGTGCCAGCAGTTTGTCTAGCTATGGCTACACCTTC. Its translation is CASSLSSYGYTF.

The J gene is TRBJ2-5, the V gene TRBV5-1; 8 nucleotides agree with TRBD2. Germline-derived CDR1 and CDR2 are SGHRS and YFSETQ. The CDR3 runs to 16 residues. The ends lost 1 base at V and 2 bases at J; junction bases unmatched: 7. Here the CDR3 DNA reads TGCGCCAGCAGCTTGTCAAGCGGGGGACCACAAGAGACCCAGTACTTC. This sequence encodes CASSLSSGGPQETQYF.

This chain joins TRBV6-5 and TRBJ2-3; weak D call: TRBD2 (7 bases). Trimming cost V 8 bases and J 2 bases, with 17 bases left between them. Germline CDR1 MNHEY, CDR2 SVGAGI. The CDR3 sequence is 15 residues long. CDR3: CASSFAGALTDTQYF. The CDR3 bases are TGTGCCAGCTCATTCGCGGGGGCCCTCACAGATACGCAGTATTTT.

The chain uses TRBV5-1 and TRBJ1-4; tentative D call: TRBD1 (5 bases). Germline V gives CDR1 SGHRS, CDR2 YFSETQ. Trimming pared 4 bases from V and 4 bases from J, leaving 11 bases between. The CDR3 loop spans 14 amino acids. CDR3: CASSPRGGNEKLFF. The DNA of the CDR3 is TGCGCCAGCAGCCCTAGGGGAGGTAATGAAAAACTGTTTTTT.